A single sample gave rise to the 12 T cell receptor beta chains below, sequenced in a study of cytomegalovirus exposure and HLA in healthy donors. Researchers ran the PCR with 60 Vbeta and 13 Jbeta primers. TCRdb keeps only in-frame clones here, not all; method: immunoSEQ multiplex PCR. In the table there are around 200,000 clones, 75% to 90% of which are singletons. The source material was PBMCs. The receptors here all came from a boy aged 10-17 years in good health and CMV-seronegative.

The chain is built from TRBV6-5 and TRBJ1-1, with 9 bases fitting TRBD1. Germline V gene lookup returns CDR1 MNHEY and CDR2 SVGAGI. The trim removed 5 bases at V and 5 bases at J, leaving 3 bases unmatched. The CDR3 spans 13 residues. The CDR3: CASSIGTGTEAFF. CDR3 DNA: TGTGCCAGCAGTATTGGGACAGGGACTGAAGCTTTCTTT.

This clone appeared a few times. The rearrangement uses TRBV4-1 and TRBJ1-1, with unresolved D. V lost 1 base, J lost 8 bases, and 11 bases lay in between. Germline CDR1 is MGHRA and CDR2 is YSYEKL. The CDR3 extends over 13 amino acids. The CDR3 spells CASSQVSRSEAFF. DNA for the CDR3: TGCGCCAGCAGCCAAGTATCCAGGTCAGAAGCTTTCTTT.

The chain has TRBV11-3 and TRBJ2-5; 15 nucleotides align to TRBD2. CDR3 size: 15 residues. The J segment lost 9 bases and the V segment lost 5 bases, leaving 7 bases of the junction unmatched. Germline assignment: CDR1 SGHNT and CDR2 YENEEA. The CDR3 DNA reads as TGTGCCAGCAGCCCCGGGACTAGCGGGAGGTTAGCCCAGTACTTC. It translates to CASSPGTSGRLAQYF.

This chain joins TRBV7-6 and TRBJ2-1, with D maybe TRBD1 (6 bases). The germline V gene has CDR1 SGHVS and CDR2 FNYEAQ. Trimming took off 5 bases at V and 3 bases at J, with 20 bases between the two ends. The CDR3 length is 17 residues. CDR3: CASSPRVAGESYNEQFF. In DNA, the CDR3 is TGTGCCAGCAGCCCCCGGGTGGCAGGGGAAAGCTACAATGAGCAGTTCTTC.

The chain couples TRBV7-2 to TRBJ2-1, with a tentative D call TRBD1 (5 bases). The CDR3 length is 17 residues. Trimming pared 5 bases from V and 0 bases from J, leaving 17 bases between. Germline CDR1 reads SGHTA; CDR2 reads FQGNSA. The CDR3 loop is CASSESWGRSSYNEQFF. Written as DNA, the CDR3 is TGTGCCAGCAGCGAGTCGTGGGGCCGGAGCTCCTACAATGAGCAGTTCTTC.

The genes are TRBV10-3 and TRBJ2-5; tentatively, D is TRBD2 (6 bases). The DNA end lines up better with TRBJ2-7; the J call may be wrong. The V gene's germline CDR1 is ENHRY and CDR2 SYGVKD. The CDR3 has 13 amino acids. As DNA, the CDR3 is TGTGCCATGCAGTGGGATCGGGGGTCCGAGCAGTACTTC. It yields the protein CAMQWDRGSEQYF.

This sequence joins TRBV5-1 and TRBJ1-1; D gene unclear. Germline assignment: CDR1 SGHRS and CDR2 YFSETQ. The V and J ends lost 4 bases and 3 bases respectively, with 13 bases between them. The CDR3 length is 14 residues. The CDR3 bases are TGCGCCAGCAGCCTCCTTTCCCCGGACACTGAAGCTTTCTTT. Its protein product is CASSLLSPDTEAFF. The whole variable domain, remainder taken from reference TRBV5-1 and TRBJ1-1, is KAGVTQTPRYLIKTRGQQVTLSCSPISGHRSVSWYQQTPGQGLQFLFEYFSETQRNKGNFPGRFSGRQFSNSRSEMNVSTLELGDSALYLCASSLLSPDTEAFFGQGTRLTVV.

This clone was found once. This sequence joins TRBV9 and TRBJ1-2; 8 nucleotides agree with TRBD1. V lost 3 bases to trimming and J lost 6 bases; unmatched junction nucleotides: 7. This CDR3 comprises 14 residues. Germline values: CDR1 SGDLS, CDR2 YYNGEE. In DNA, the CDR3 is TGTGCCAGCAGCGGCGCCGGGACAGGAAATGGCTACACCTTC. Translating gives CASSGAGTGNGYTF.

Of note for this clone: The same CDR3 is also encoded by other DNA sequences in this sample. V gene TRBV7-3 combines with J gene TRBJ1-1; D is unresolved. V gave up 1 base and J gave up 1 base, with 7 bases separating them. The CDR3 contains 14 residues. CDR1 and CDR2 (germline): SGHTA, FQGTGA. CDR3 bases: TGTGCCAGCAGCTTAAGTCGGGGGAACACTGAAGCTTTCTTT. This codes for CASSLSRGNTEAFF.

The rearrangement links TRBV4-1 to TRBJ1-2, with D possibly matching TRBD1 (5 bases). The CDR3 runs 13 residues. Germline values: CDR1 MGHRA, CDR2 YSYEKL. Trimming shortened V by 3 bases and J by 4 bases, and 9 bases separated the two germline ends. The CDR3 DNA sequence: TGCGCCAGCAGCCATGACAGCGTCTATGGCTACACCTTC. Encoded protein: CASSHDSVYGYTF.

The sample holds a few counts of this clone. At one end, the junction sequence differs from germline, possibly due to a read error. The chain is built from TRBV6-1 and TRBJ1-5, with TRBD1 matching 7 bases. There are 14 residues in the CDR3. Germline loops: CDR1 MNHNS, CDR2 SASEGT. The CDR3 nucleotides are TGTGCCAGCGGTGACAGGGTTAGCAATCAGCCCCAGCATTTT. Amino acids: CASGDRVSNQPQHF.

V is TRBV30 and J is TRBJ2-7; perhaps TRBD2 as D (7 bases). With 5 bases removed from V and 2 bases from J, the gap between germline ends came to 13 bases. This CDR3 has 13 amino acids. Germline loops: CDR1 GTSNPN, CDR2 SVGIG (reference sequence). CDR3 residues: CAWGRGLTYEQYF. The CDR3 DNA reads as TGTGCCTGGGGGAGGGGGTTGACCTACGAGCAGTACTTC. The full variable domain, its missing parts supplied by reference TRBV30 and TRBJ2-7, is SQTIHQWPATLVQPVGSPLSLECTVEGTSNPNLYWYRQAAGRGLQLLFYSVGIGQISSEVPQNLSASRPQDRQFILSSKKLLLSDSGFYLCAWGRGLTYEQYFGPGTRLTVT.